This T cell receptor beta chain was captured in a study of monozygotic twins with inflammatory bowel disease. Whole-study findings and limits: Healthy co-twins showed greater TCRbeta diversity (inverse Simpson) than IBD patients. Subtypes among T cells remained indistinguishable. Sharing of clonotypes with others was lower in IBD patients than in healthy twins, and this was especially so with disease activity.

About this clonotype itself: The antigen is undetermined.

CDR1 and CDR2 (germline): DFQATT, SNEGSKA (reference sequence). There are 15 residues in the CDR3. Reprocessing the 5' RACE reads, TCRdb reports a single entry for every CDR3 protein and omits DNA. The sample features about 300,000 distinct CDR3 sequences, with roughly 5.8% in its top ten. This clonotype originated in a human donor with ulcerative colitis or Crohn's disease, or a healthy co-twin of an affected twin (not recorded which). Sequencing was done on a sample of blood. The chain carries TRBV20-1 and TRBJ1-2. CDR3 region: CSAATNSAANYGYTF.